This T cell receptor (beta chain) was identified in a study of T cell responses to AZD1222 COVID-19 vaccine (dated by TCRdb to about 2021). Context from the whole study: Because spike-specific TCR depth and breadth did not differ between the two schedules, AZD1222 recipients who got a second dose at roughly 4 weeks were pooled with those who got a second dose at roughly 12 weeks. Trial participants were enrolled by age into 18-55, 56-69 and 70-plus year subgroups, with 148, 28 and 57 TCR-sequenced participants respectively. A total of 230 to 250 trial participants underwent TCR sequencing, of whom around 200 received two doses of AZD1222 and some 26 received two doses of the MenACWY control vaccine. Overall results and qualifications from the work: Conclusions about previously exposed vaccinees are limited, since just 5 or 6 AZD1222 recipients were seropositive for SARS-CoV-2 at baseline. Most participants were white British and females outnumbered males, and the authors suggested that clonal diversity may have been underestimated. The vaccine-associated CD4 TCRs covered the entire spike protein, and the dominant responses fell in regions 160-218 and 743-854. The 56-69-year group was small, and its depth increase did not reach significance, likely because of low power. Because no day 14 peak-response samples were available, the repertoires could be characterized only after the peak T cell response. Reportedly, almost half of the unique spike-specific TCRs recognized epitopes lying outside the regions that are mutated in the B.1.351 and B.1.1.7 variants. After two AZD1222 doses, both the breadth and the depth of spike-specific TCRs were significantly higher than at day 0 and than in MenACWY recipients.

The time point label corresponds to: baseline before first vaccination. Vaccinee samples were obtained from the UK trials COV001 and COV002, which included a single-blind randomized controlled phase 2/3 trial of AZD1222 (ChAdOx1 nCoV-19) in healthy adults. For TCRbeta chain sequencing, PBMC samples were collected from trial participants at day 0 and at day 28 after the second dose. To note about this clone: There is no known antigen for this receptor. The input lacks base qualities; no much larger clone sits a single base away.

The CDR3 regions of human TCRbeta chains were analyzed by immunosequencing. Concerning the study's data processing: Repertoire TCRs were matched against a reference library of SARS-CoV-2-specific TCRs generated with the MIRA antigen-specificity platform. Breadth meant the fraction of unique TCRs that were SARS-CoV-2-associated, whereas depth meant the fraction of total T cells that were SARS-CoV-2-associated. Each spike-specific TCR was assigned to its reactive spike region and to a CD4 or CD8 class using the MIRA data. Log10-transformed breadth and depth values were compared by one-way ANOVA with Sidak's multiple comparisons tests. TCRdb mirrors the immuneACCESS table, restricted to in-frame sequences. Some clones are absent from its copies; in checked studies, under half trace to an unresolved V gene, and the reason for the others is unknown. That table supplies the V and J calls and clone size; D and trimming were determined from the DNA. A total of over 110,000 clones appear in this sample, more than 85% of them only once. Around 5.4% of the sample is taken by the ten largest.

Source: peripheral blood, taken on day 0 of AZD1222 vaccination. The receptor was derived from an adult in good health.

Here is the DNA: TGCGCCAGCAGTTACGAGGGTGGCTACACCTTC. Its coded protein is CASSYEGGYTF. The chain uses TRBV5-1 and TRBJ1-2; the D gene is not confidently resolved. Trimming removed 5 bases from V and 7 bases from J, leaving 9 bases between the germline ends. CDR1 and CDR2, per the germline V gene, are SGHRS and YFSETQ. Including the terminal cysteine and phenylalanine, the CDR3 comprises 11 residues. Of all the DNA, just the CDR3 is kept, 33 bases in frame from base 1.